This T cell receptor (beta chain) was retrieved from a study of cytomegalovirus exposure and HLA in healthy donors. Study-level findings and limits: Highest at DRB1 and lowest at HLA-C, TCR association rates differed among HLA loci in a later analysis. The CMV antigen specificity of three CMV-associated chains was confirmed through in vitro analysis. Among TCR sequences, most were rare, though some public TCRs appeared in many donors.

With respect to this clone: Its antigen is as yet unknown.

Primers: 60 Vbeta forward and 13 Jbeta reverse. TCRdb's copy holds only in-frame clones and misses some; the assay was immunoSEQ multiplex PCR. The sample shows roughly 120,000 clones, and approximately 3.9% sits with its ten largest clones. CDR3 length: 17 amino acids. The germline V gene has CDR1 LNHNV and CDR2 YYDKDF (reference sequence). Trimming cost V 3 bases and J 2 bases; bases outside gene matches: 10. The material sequenced was PBMCs. This receptor was obtained from a man between 18 and 29 years old in good health and CMV-seronegative. V is TRBV15 and J is TRBJ1-5; 7 positions match TRBD1. In nucleotides, the CDR3 is TGTGCCACCAGCAGCATAAAGACCGGGACAGGCAATCAGCCCCAGCATTTT. This codes for CATSSIKTGTGNQPQHF.